The T cell receptor beta chain under discussion was sequenced for a study of blood T cell repertoires in COVID-19. Turning to the study itself: The United States, Italy and Spain supplied acute and convalescent COVID-19 samples. The cDNA or gDNA used as material had been derived from T cells, B-cell-depleted T cells, or PBMCs.

Authors' data handling: Reference gene primer amplification yielded estimated nucleated cell counts. Sequenced by immunoSEQ multiplex PCR; TCRdb stores in-frame clones only, minus some. The V and J calls and the clone size are those of that table, but D and trimming were determined from the DNA. The sample yields 200,000 to 250,000 clones, under 90% seen once. This receptor was taken from a woman of 80 years or more with acute or convalescent COVID-19. The source material was peripheral blood.

The CDR3 is CASRAGQGNQPQHF. CDR3 DNA: TGTGCCAGCAGGGCGGGACAGGGCAATCAGCCCCAGCATTTT. V usage is TRBV6-5 and J usage is TRBJ1-5, with TRBD1 matching 8 bases. The CDR3 spans 14 residues. Germline V gives CDR1 MNHEY, CDR2 SVGAGI. V lost 6 bases to trimming and J lost 2 bases; unmatched junction nucleotides: 3.